These 9 T cell receptor beta chains share one sample of origin, sequenced in a study of radiotherapy plus CTLA-4 blockade in lung cancer. Libraries were prepared by immunoSEQ multiplex PCR; TCRdb keeps only in-frame clonotypes and omits some of them. This table has about 59,000 clones, around 74% appearing once. Sequenced here: peripheral blood, sampled from a patient treated with radiotherapy plus ipilimumab. The receptors stem from a human donor with non-small cell lung cancer whose response to radiotherapy plus ipilimumab could not be evaluated.

CDR3 region: CASSLSGQGVVEQFF. CDR3 sequence (DNA): TGTGCCAGCAGTTTATCGGGACAGGGGGTAGTTGAGCAGTTCTTC. The gene calls are TRBV27 and TRBJ2-1, with TRBD1 matching 11 bases. Germline CDR1 MNHEY, CDR2 SMNVEV (reference sequence). V dropped 0 bases and J dropped 9; count of bases not matched to a gene: 4. This CDR3 has 15 amino acids.

The CDR3 loop reads CASSPTGTSQETQYF. In DNA, the CDR3 is TGTGCCAGCTCACCGACGGGGACTAGCCAAGAGACCCAGTACTTC. This chain connects TRBV18 to TRBJ2-5; 8 bases are a match to TRBD2. The germline CDR1 and CDR2 sequences are KGHSH and LQKENI. J was trimmed by 1 base and V by 3 bases; bases with no gene match: 4. The CDR3 consists of 15 residues.

The chain links TRBV2 to TRBJ1-2; tentative D call: TRBD1 (5 bases). Trimming took off 0 bases at V and 4 bases at J, with 9 bases between the two ends. The CDR3 sequence is 14 residues long. Per the germline V gene, CDR1 is SNHLY and CDR2 is FYNNEI. CDR3 in amino acids: CASSEARTFYGYTF. CDR3 bases: TGTGCCAGCAGTGAAGCGCGGACATTCTATGGCTACACCTTC.

The rearrangement links TRBV6-1 to TRBJ2-5, with TRBD2 matching over 12 bases. From germline, CDR1 is MNHNS and CDR2 SASEGT. The CDR3 spans 18 residues. Losses at the gene ends were 4 bases for V and 1 base for J; bases not matched to a gene: 10. This CDR3 reads CASSGRLAGGQSQETQYF. The CDR3 DNA sequence: TGTGCCAGCAGTGGTCGGCTAGCGGGGGGGCAGTCCCAAGAGACCCAGTACTTC.

The chain couples TRBV4-2 to TRBJ1-5; D is perhaps TRBD1 (6 bases). V lost 4 bases to trimming and J lost 5 bases, with 21 bases between them. This CDR3 has 17 amino acids. Germline V CDR1 and CDR2: LGHNA, YNFKEQ. DNA for the CDR3: TGTGCCAGCAGCCCAGCGACAGGCCTGGGTACCTATCAGCCCCAGCATTTT. This gives the protein CASSPATGLGTYQPQHF.

The chain couples TRBV5-1 to TRBJ2-1; 11 bases are a match to TRBD1. The CDR3 is 14 amino acids. The V gene end was trimmed by 4 bases and the J gene end by 8 bases; junction bases not matched to a gene: 5. CDR1 is SGHRS and CDR2 is YFSETQ in the germline V gene. CDR3 region: CASSTGQGGDEQFF. The CDR3 coding sequence is TGCGCCAGCAGCACGGGACAGGGGGGCGATGAGCAGTTCTTC. The full variable domain, completed using reference TRBV5-1 and TRBJ2-1, is KAGVTQTPRYLIKTRGQQVTLSCSPISGHRSVSWYQQTPGQGLQFLFEYFSETQRNKGNFPGRFSGRQFSNSRSEMNVSTLELGDSALYLCASSTGQGGDEQFFGPGTRLTVL.

The chain combines TRBV27 with TRBJ2-2; D uncertain. CDR1 MNHEY and CDR2 SMNVEV come from the germline V gene (reference sequence). CDR3 size: 17 residues. The ends were cut back, 5 bases at V and 0 bases at J, with 16 bases in the middle. The DNA for the CDR3 is TGTGCCAGCAGTCCCCGCCTAAGTCCGGCGAACACCGGGGAGCTGTTTTTT. Encoded protein: CASSPRLSPANTGELFF.

The chain has TRBV5-1 and TRBJ2-2, with D tentatively TRBD2 (6 bases). The germline V and J ends were trimmed by 1 base and 5 bases, with 15 bases remaining between them. The CDR3 contains 16 residues. Germline V gene data show CDR1 as SGHRS and CDR2 as YFSETQ. Here the CDR3 DNA reads TGCGCCAGCAGCTTGATGGGGACTTACTCTACCGGGGAGCTGTTTTTT. This gives the protein CASSLMGTYSTGELFF.

V usage is TRBV6-6 and J usage is TRBJ1-1; TRBD1 might be the D (5 bases). Between the trimmed V and J ends, which lost 0 bases and 3 bases, there was a span of 11 bases. This CDR3 region has 15 residues. Germline CDR1 reads MNHNY; CDR2 reads SVGAGI (reference sequence). CDR3 nucleotides: TGTGCCAGCAGTTACTCGATTAGGGGCGACACTGAAGCTTTCTTT. Amino acids: CASSYSIRGDTEAFF.